This TCR beta chain was sequenced during a study of sequential checkpoint blockade in melanoma (dated by TCRdb to the late 2010s). Notes on the research overall: Patients were assigned by 1:1 randomization to either first-line nivolumab followed by ipilimumab (arm A) or ipilimumab followed by nivolumab (arm B). Maintenance nivolumab was given following each of the two trial sequences. What the research found in general, with its limitations: The model for predicting response that combines TCR metrics with mutation burden needs to be validated in larger, independent patient cohorts.

The immunoSEQ Assay was used to immunosequence TCRbeta CDR3 regions from genomic DNA. Before high-throughput sequencing, the genomic DNA was amplified using bias-controlled multiplex PCR. The authors processed their data as follows. To quantify the absolute abundance of each unique TCRbeta CDR3 region, the sequences were collapsed and filtered. Clonality, defined as 1 minus Pielou's evenness, was calculated using only productive rearrangements. Clones with significantly greater frequencies in on-treatment versus baseline samples were identified using a previously published method. In TCRdb, the immuneACCESS table is reduced to in-frame sequences with V and J assigned. These tables do not hold every clone; where another copy was compared, an unresolved V gene accounts for under half, and the others remain unexplained. Clonal size and the V and J genes are those of that table, whereas D and trimming came from the DNA. Recorded for this sample are over 8,000 clones; roughly nine tenths of them occurred a single time. Roughly 14% of the sample goes to the ten largest clones.

The treatment or condition label of this sample denotes: randomized to nivolumab then ipilimumab (arm A) or the reverse (arm B). None of the trial patients had been given prior DNA-damaging chemotherapy. Live CD3+CD8+ cells negative for CD19 and CD56 were sorted from thawed PBMCs on a FACS Aria II flow cytometer. Samples came from patients with melanoma in CheckMate 064, a randomized, open-label phase II trial of sequential checkpoint blockade. Peripheral blood mononuclear cells were collected by leukapheresis, purified using Ficoll-Paque, and frozen in human serum containing approximately 9.4% DMSO. Immediately after sorting, the purity of sorted blood CD3+CD8+ cells was verified to be >95%, after which DNA was extracted. CDR1 SGHTS and CDR2 YDEGEE are derived from the germline V gene. There are 14 amino acids in the CDR3, from cysteine to phenylalanine inclusive. Only the CDR3 part of the read is kept: 42 bases, read in frame from the first base. V was cut back by 4 bases and J by 7 bases, leaving a gap of 17 bases between them.

As for this clone: The specificity of this receptor is unknown. Base-call qualities are not available, and no considerably larger clone is one nucleotide away.

Specimen: CD8+ T cells sorted from blood (inferred from file names), collected from a patient given nivolumab and ipilimumab in sequence. Rearrangement joined TRBV5-8 to TRBJ1-2, with a weak D call of TRBD1 (6 bases match). This sequence was found in a human donor with melanoma. This receptor carries the CDR3 CASSVADSGGGYTF. The DNA reads TGTGCCAGCAGCGTGGCGGACAGCGGTGGTGGCTACACCTTC. When the CDR3 is completed using the reference TRBV5-8 and TRBJ1-2 genes on either side, the full variable domain is EAGVTQSPTHLIKTRGQQATLRCSPISGHTSVYWYQQALGLGLQFLLWYDEGEERNRGNFPPRFSGRQFPNYSSELNVNALELEDSALYLCASSVADSGGGYTFGSGTRLTVV.